Below, 27 T cell receptor beta chains from the same sample are listed, as sequenced in a study of Ad26.COV2.S vaccination and SARS-CoV-2 variants. The assay was immunoSEQ multiplex PCR, and TCRdb's table has in-frame clones only and misses some. The sample includes some 350,000 clones, about 91% of them seen just once. The specimen comprised peripheral blood, sampled after recovery from COVID-19. These receptors were collected from a human donor who had recovered from COVID-19.

J is TRBJ2-5 and V is TRBV12-5; D remains unclear. In germline, CDR1 is LGHNT, CDR2 FRNRAP. This CDR3 spans 13 amino acids. V gave up 5 bases and J gave up 3 bases, with 10 bases separating them. CDR3 DNA: TGTGCTAGTGGTAGTGTCAGAGAAGAGACCCAGTACTTC. Protein product: CASGSVREETQYF.

The V and J genes are TRBV3-1 (or the pseudogene TRBV3-2) and TRBJ1-1, with 9 bases identical to TRBD1. Unmatched junction bases numbered 5, after V lost 6 bases and J lost 0 bases. The CDR3 loop spans 15 amino acids. Germline-derived CDR1 and CDR2 are LGHDT and YNNKEL (reference sequence). The CDR3 loop reads CASRLGTGMNTEAFF. Written as DNA, the CDR3 is TGTGCCAGCAGACTAGGGACAGGGATGAACACTGAAGCTTTCTTT.

The chain combines TRBV10-1 with TRBJ2-3; weak D call: TRBD2 (5 bases). The CDR3 runs to 16 residues. CDR1 is WNHNN, CDR2 SYGVQD, per germline (reference sequence). The germline V and J ends were trimmed by 7 bases and 1 base, with 18 bases remaining between them. CDR3 in DNA: TGCGCCAGCACCTCGGGAAGGAGTAGCGGCACAGATACGCAGTATTTT. Encoded protein: CASTSGRSSGTDTQYF.

The chain joins TRBV5-4 to TRBJ2-7; 8 bases line up with TRBD1. The CDR3 extends over 14 amino acids. The V and J ends lost 4 bases and 4 bases, in that order; junction bases with no gene match: 7. Germline loops: CDR1 SGHNT, CDR2 YYREEE (reference sequence). The CDR3 DNA is TGTGCCAGCAGCCTGGCAGGGGGCGGTTACGAGCAGTACTTC. Protein: CASSLAGGGYEQYF.

The chain has TRBV10-3 and TRBJ1-1; 8 bases are a match to TRBD1. This CDR3 comprises 14 residues. The ends lost 4 bases at V and 0 bases at J; junction bases unmatched: 1. Germline V lookup: CDR1 ENHRY, CDR2 SYGVKD. CDR3: CAISGTGLNTEAFF. The DNA of the CDR3 is TGTGCCATCAGTGGGACAGGGTTGAACACTGAAGCTTTCTTT.

V and J are TRBV11-2 and TRBJ1-5; 9 nucleotides align to TRBD1. CDR1 is SGHAT and CDR2 is FQNNGV in the germline V gene. V was clipped by 5 bases and J by 4 bases; unmatched bases: 3. The CDR3 runs 14 residues. In DNA, the CDR3 is TGTGCCAGCAGCACAGGGGGCCCGAATCAGCCCCAGCATTTT. Translated, it gives CASSTGGPNQPQHF.

This sequence joins TRBV2 and TRBJ2-3; D gene unclear. The V gene's germline CDR1 is SNHLY and CDR2 FYNNEI. The CDR3 spans 10 residues. The V and J ends lost 5 bases and 4 bases respectively, with 1 base between them. The CDR3, as DNA: TGTGCCAGCAGTCCAGATACGCAGTATTTT. Translated: CASSPDTQYF.

The chain is built from TRBV2 and TRBJ1-5, with no clear D. Looked up from germline, CDR1 is SNHLY and CDR2 is FYNNEI. The length of the CDR3 is 13 residues. Trimming removed 5 bases from V and 9 bases from J, with 14 bases in between. In nucleotides, the CDR3 is TGTGCCAGCAGTCCCGGGGAACAGCGGCCCCAGCATTTT. It is translated as CASSPGEQRPQHF.

The chain combines TRBV18 with TRBJ2-7, with D perhaps TRBD2 (6 bases). The V end lost 0 bases, the J end lost 6 bases, and 12 bases lay between the germline ends. Germline V lookup: CDR1 KGHSH, CDR2 LQKENI. This CDR3 has 14 amino acids. This CDR3 is CASSPPRYGGEQYF. DNA for the CDR3: TGTGCCAGCTCACCACCCAGGTACGGGGGCGAGCAGTACTTC.

The J gene is TRBJ1-2, the V gene TRBV2; tentatively, D is TRBD1 (6 bases). There are 15 residues in the CDR3. Trimming removed 4 bases at V and 6 bases at J, with 18 bases between. Per germline, CDR1 SNHLY and CDR2 FYNNEI. The CDR3 spells CASSATQGVVDGYTF. As DNA, the CDR3 is TGTGCCAGCAGTGCGACACAGGGTGTGGTAGATGGCTACACCTTC.

DNA of the CDR3: TGTGCCAGCAGCACTTCCGGGAGGGGGACGGACATTCAGTACTTC. Protein: CASSTSGRGTDIQYF. This rearrangement joins TRBV9 to TRBJ2-4, with 8 nucleotides matching TRBD2. This CDR3 has 15 amino acids. V dropped 4 bases and J dropped 8; count of bases not matched to a gene: 11. Germline V gene data show CDR1 as SGDLS and CDR2 as YYNGEE.

The rearrangement links TRBV6-4 to TRBJ2-1; 7 nucleotides align to TRBD1. The V gene's germline CDR1 is MRHNA and CDR2 SNTAGT. V was clipped by 5 bases and J by 10 bases; unmatched bases: 8. This CDR3 is built from 13 residues. The CDR3: CASSIDRVGEQFF. The CDR3 nucleotides read TGTGCCAGCAGTATTGACAGGGTAGGGGAGCAGTTCTTC.

V gene TRBV24-1 combines with J gene TRBJ2-2; D is unclear. CDR1 is KGHDR and CDR2 is SFDVKD in the germline V gene. Between the trimmed V and J ends, which lost 3 bases and 7 bases, there was a span of 11 bases. This CDR3 spans 14 amino acids. CDR3 region: CATSDHYMVGELFF. The CDR3 DNA follows: TGTGCCACCAGTGATCACTACATGGTCGGGGAGCTGTTTTTT.

J is TRBJ1-1 and V is TRBV9; no clear D. The CDR3 is made up of 15 amino acids. Germline loops: CDR1 SGDLS, CDR2 YYNGEE. V lost 0 bases and J lost 5, with 14 bases in between. In DNA, the CDR3 is TGTGCCAGCAGCGTAGCTGTGGTGGAGGGAACTGAAGCTTTCTTT. Protein product: CASSVAVVEGTEAFF. The whole variable domain, remainder taken from reference TRBV9 and TRBJ1-1, is DSGVTQTPKHLITATGQRVTLRCSPRSGDLSVYWYQQSLDQGLQFLIQYYNGEERAKGNILERFSAQQFPDLHSELNLSSLELGDSALYFCASSVAVVEGTEAFFGQGTRLTVV.

The CDR3 reads CASSLATVDIQYF. In nucleotides, the CDR3 is TGTGCCAGCAGCTTAGCAACTGTGGACATTCAGTACTTC. The chain couples TRBV3-1 (or the pseudogene TRBV3-2) to TRBJ2-4; D ambiguous. From germline, CDR1 is LGHDT and CDR2 YNNKEL (reference sequence). The V end lost 5 bases, the J end lost 8 bases, and 13 bases lay between the germline ends. This CDR3 has 13 amino acids.

The rearrangement joins TRBV28 to TRBJ2-1; 10 bases fit TRBD2. Per germline, CDR1 MDHEN and CDR2 SYDVKM. The CDR3 runs to 15 residues. The V and J ends lost 5 bases and 10 bases, in that order; junction bases with no gene match: 11. In nucleotides, the CDR3 is TGTGCCAGCAGTCCCCGAGGTAGCGGGGGGTTAGAGCAGTTCTTC. Residues: CASSPRGSGGLEQFF.

This sequence joins TRBV7-9 and TRBJ2-3, with D unclear. Trimming took 3 bases from V and 0 from J, leaving 10 bases between them. The CDR3 is 15 residues long. Germline V gene sequence: CDR1 SEHNR, CDR2 FQNEAQ (reference sequence). CDR3 protein: CASSFSASSTDTQYF. CDR3 coding DNA: TGTGCCAGCAGCTTCTCGGCCTCTAGCACAGATACGCAGTATTTT.

The V gene is TRBV7-2, the J gene TRBJ2-3, with D maybe TRBD2 (5 bases). This CDR3 has 16 residues. Per germline, CDR1 SGHTA and CDR2 FQGNSA. V was trimmed by 5 bases and J by 0 bases, leaving 15 bases between them. CDR3 loop: CASSPRSAVSTDTQYF. DNA for the CDR3: TGTGCCAGCAGCCCGCGTAGCGCGGTGAGCACAGATACGCAGTATTTT. Based on the CDR3 plus reference TRBV7-2 and TRBJ2-3, the full variable domain is GAGVSQSPSNKVTEKGKDVELRCDPISGHTALYWYRQSLGQGLEFLIYFQGNSAPDKSGLPSDRFSAERTGGSVSTLTIQRTQQEDSAVYLCASSPRSAVSTDTQYFGPGTRLTVL.

This rearrangement joins TRBV23-1 to TRBJ1-2; 9 nucleotides align to TRBD1. TRBV23-1 is an ORF, and what it does is uncertain. The J segment lost 7 bases and the V segment lost 0 bases, leaving 12 bases of the junction unmatched. This CDR3 contains 17 residues. The CDR3 loop is CASSQSPWDRESFGYTF. The CDR3 DNA reads as TGCGCCAGCAGTCAATCCCCCTGGGACAGGGAGTCGTTTGGCTACACCTTC.

For the CDR3, the DNA is TGTGCCAGCAGCGCCTCTAGGGGGCGGACTGAAGCTTTCTTT. Amino acids: CASSASRGRTEAFF. This chain joins TRBV9 and TRBJ1-1, with 7 bases lining up with TRBD1. The V segment lost 3 bases and the J segment 5 bases; nucleotides outside the gene matches: 7. The CDR3 sequence is 14 residues long. Germline lookup yields CDR1 SGDLS and CDR2 YYNGEE.

The chain uses TRBV6-2 or TRBV6-3 and TRBJ2-5; D is possibly TRBD2 (6 bases). V lost 4 bases and J lost 5, with 23 bases in between. The CDR3 consists of 17 residues. Germline V gene data show CDR1 as MNHEY and CDR2 as SVGEGT. CDR3 sequence reads: CASSSIWWAREEETQYF. CDR3 bases: TGTGCCAGCAGTTCCATTTGGTGGGCCAGGGAGGAGGAGACCCAGTACTTC.

The V and J genes are TRBV3-1 (or the pseudogene TRBV3-2) and TRBJ2-5; the D is unclear. Germline values: CDR1 LGHDT, CDR2 YNNKEL (reference sequence). V lost 2 bases and J 5 bases, leaving 9 bases between the germline ends. There are 13 residues in the CDR3. DNA of the CDR3: TGTGCCAGCAGCCAACAAGCGACGGAGACCCAGTACTTC. This codes for CASSQQATETQYF.

This clone was recorded once. The V gene is TRBV5-4, the J gene TRBJ2-1; 12 nucleotides align to TRBD2. The V gene end was trimmed by 3 bases and the J gene end by 5 bases; junction bases not matched to a gene: 6. Germline assignment: CDR1 SGHNT and CDR2 YYREEE (reference sequence). The CDR3 consists of 16 residues. CDR3 residues: CASSSRTSGANNEQFF. DNA of the CDR3: TGTGCCAGCAGCTCGCGGACTAGCGGGGCAAACAATGAGCAGTTCTTC. Full variable domain (remainder filled in from reference TRBV5-4 and TRBJ2-1): ETGVTQSPTHLIKTRGQQVTLRCSSQSGHNTVSWYQQALGQGPQFIFQYYREEENGRGNFPPRFSGLQFPNYSSELNVNALELDDSALYLCASSSRTSGANNEQFFGPGTRLTVL.

This chain connects TRBV5-1 to TRBJ1-2; unclear D gene. The CDR3 runs to 14 residues. Germline lookup yields CDR1 SGHRS and CDR2 YFSETQ. With 4 bases removed from V and 3 bases from J, the gap between germline ends came to 13 bases. CDR3 loop: CASSPDRLDYGYTF. The CDR3 coding sequence is TGCGCCAGCAGCCCGGACCGCCTAGACTATGGCTACACCTTC.

The rearrangement uses TRBV9 and TRBJ1-4; D gene ambiguous. Germline values: CDR1 SGDLS, CDR2 YYNGEE. The CDR3 sequence is 15 residues long. V was cut by 4 bases and J by 7 bases, with 17 bases left in between. CDR3 protein: CASSPRSEFGEKLFF. In DNA, the CDR3 is TGTGCCAGCAGCCCACGGTCTGAATTTGGTGAAAAACTGTTTTTT. The entire variable domain, with the rest obtained from reference TRBV9 and TRBJ1-4, is as follows: DSGVTQTPKHLITATGQRVTLRCSPRSGDLSVYWYQQSLDQGLQFLIQYYNGEERAKGNILERFSAQQFPDLHSELNLSSLELGDSALYFCASSPRSEFGEKLFFGSGTQLSVL.

The chain is built from TRBV6-5 and TRBJ2-3; D possibly uses TRBD1 or TRBD2 (5 bases each). Germline V CDR1 and CDR2: MNHEY, SVGAGI. The CDR3 is 15 residues long. Trimming stripped 8 bases from V and 0 bases from J, with 15 bases between. The CDR3 nucleotides are TGTGCCAGCGACTGGGGACCAAAAAGCACAGATACGCAGTATTTT. Protein: CASDWGPKSTDTQYF.

The CDR3 DNA reads TGTGCCAGCAGTTATTCCAGCGGGGATGGGGAGACCCAGTACTTC. Amino acid sequence: CASSYSSGDGETQYF. V and J are TRBV27 and TRBJ2-5; 7 nucleotides line up with TRBD2. Per germline, CDR1 MNHEY and CDR2 SMNVEV (reference sequence). The length of the CDR3 is 15 residues. V shed 4 bases and J 5 bases; nucleotides not matched to a gene: 10.